The clone carrying this T cell receptor (beta chain) is a singleton in its sample. Here immunoSEQ multiplex PCR was the method, and the copy in TCRdb shows in-frame clones only, minus some. This sample carries over 75,000 clones, 75% to 85% of them seen once, and the ten largest clones take roughly 2%. These data belong to a study of glioma-infiltrating T cells after dendritic cell vaccination. The wider study: Patients had newly diagnosed or recurrent glioblastoma and received dendritic cell vaccines.

The time point was: after dendritic cell vaccination, including at tumor progression/relapse. Isocitrate dehydrogenase mutation was absent in all glioblastoma patients. The clonotype comes from a human donor with glioblastoma. Sequenced material: blood, taken after dendritic cell vaccination.

The CDR3 region is CASSLLQGVLYTEAFF. The CDR3 nucleotides are TGTGCCAGCAGCTTACTGCAGGGTGTCTTGTACACTGAAGCTTTCTTT. This chain connects TRBV7-8 to TRBJ1-1, with D possibly TRBD1 on 5 matching bases. With 2 bases removed from V and 3 bases from J, the gap between germline ends came to 16 bases. Germline lookup yields CDR1 SGHVS and CDR2 FQNEAQ. The CDR3 is 16 residues long.